Listed below are T cell receptor beta chains from one sample, sequenced in a study of naive and memory T cell subsets. TCRdb re-called the UMI-ligation and nested PCR reads through MiXCR, storing one row per CDR3 protein. The data contain over 110,000 distinct CDR3 sequences, 15% to 20% of them singletons. The sequenced sample consisted of naive CD8+ T cells from blood. The receptors come from a human donor in good health. Both conserved end residues are part of each CDR3. Each record gives: V gene, clone size, CDR3 protein. Size tells how often a clone was seen (once, few, many) or the class of an expanded clone, and some rows leave it out.

V: TRBV30; size: -; CDR3: CAWARWTGDNQPQHF
V: TRBV20-1; size: -; CDR3: CSARDAGSYYEQYF
V: TRBV4-3; size: few; CDR3: CASSQDMGLWDTEAFF
V: TRBV11-2; size: few; CDR3: CASSPDRAISYEQYF
V: TRBV11-2; size: many; CDR3: CASSFDPGDTQYF
V: TRBV5-1; size: few; CDR3: CASSAGSEQYF
V: TRBV6-1; size: many; CDR3: CASSGGQPQHF
V: TRBV12-3/TRBV12-4; size: -; CDR3: CASSTGTAGTQYF
V: TRBV5-6; size: few; CDR3: CASSAGGGGQPQHF
V: TRBV6-5; size: few; CDR3: CASSYLRGETQYF
V: TRBV6-5; size: -; CDR3: CASSYSWGTNSPLHF
V: TRBV20-1; size: few; CDR3: CSASSRGNTEAFF
V: TRBV6-1; size: few; CDR3: CASSEAWGREDQPQHF
V: TRBV13; size: few; CDR3: CASSPHSGPSSYEQYF
V: TRBV6-5; size: -; CDR3: CASSYGQVPTDTQYF
V: TRBV25-1; size: few; CDR3: CASAAGQGWSYEQYF
V: TRBV5-1; size: -; CDR3: CASSLWTSEEQYF
V: TRBV6-1; size: -; CDR3: CASRGTGDPISYNEQFF
V: TRBV27; size: -; CDR3: CASSLWGRYTGELFF
V: TRBV4-1; size: few; CDR3: CASSQEHDGTGANQPQHF
V: TRBV7-2; size: few; CDR3: CASSLDIQNEKLFF
V: TRBV14; size: few; CDR3: CASSPRLAEIYNEQFF
V: TRBV27; size: few; CDR3: CASSSSGHFQETQYF
V: TRBV4-3; size: -; CDR3: CASSQGTGGNEKLFF
V: TRBV28; size: -; CDR3: CASYGGREQETQYF
V: TRBV6-2/TRBV6-3; size: -; CDR3: CASREPRPSETQYF
V: TRBV19; size: -; CDR3: CASSIDKYYEQYF
V: TRBV12-3/TRBV12-4; size: -; CDR3: CASSFRKNQPQHF
V: TRBV6-5; size: many; CDR3: CASSQYTEAFF
V: TRBV4-3; size: -; CDR3: CASSQDFSGGGDTDTQYF
V: TRBV5-1; size: -; CDR3: CASSPDFEGGYGYTF
V: TRBV7-2; size: few; CDR3: CASSFGGASEQYF
V: TRBV20-1; size: -; CDR3: CSAAADLKPQETQYF
V: TRBV2; size: -; CDR3: CASSERKRGLADTQYF
V: TRBV5-4; size: few; CDR3: CASSLILSYREVSTDTQYF
V: TRBV12-3/TRBV12-4; size: -; CDR3: CASSWSEGGRAYEQYF
V: TRBV3-1; size: few; CDR3: CASSPTGVGNQPQHF
V: TRBV7-2; size: few; CDR3: CASSFRTLTPVLYEQYF
V: TRBV2; size: few; CDR3: CATDRGRSYEQYF
V: TRBV28; size: few; CDR3: CASQPTGDPLDTQYF
V: TRBV19; size: many; CDR3: CASTITGDSYEQYF
V: TRBV27; size: -; CDR3: CASSPSTQGVPYEQYF
V: TRBV28; size: many; CDR3: CASSAGSGQPQHF
V: TRBV30; size: -; CDR3: CAWSERGTGANVLTF
V: TRBV4-3; size: few; CDR3: CASSQDQIGDTQYF
V: TRBV28; size: -; CDR3: CASSFPGEIYQETQYF